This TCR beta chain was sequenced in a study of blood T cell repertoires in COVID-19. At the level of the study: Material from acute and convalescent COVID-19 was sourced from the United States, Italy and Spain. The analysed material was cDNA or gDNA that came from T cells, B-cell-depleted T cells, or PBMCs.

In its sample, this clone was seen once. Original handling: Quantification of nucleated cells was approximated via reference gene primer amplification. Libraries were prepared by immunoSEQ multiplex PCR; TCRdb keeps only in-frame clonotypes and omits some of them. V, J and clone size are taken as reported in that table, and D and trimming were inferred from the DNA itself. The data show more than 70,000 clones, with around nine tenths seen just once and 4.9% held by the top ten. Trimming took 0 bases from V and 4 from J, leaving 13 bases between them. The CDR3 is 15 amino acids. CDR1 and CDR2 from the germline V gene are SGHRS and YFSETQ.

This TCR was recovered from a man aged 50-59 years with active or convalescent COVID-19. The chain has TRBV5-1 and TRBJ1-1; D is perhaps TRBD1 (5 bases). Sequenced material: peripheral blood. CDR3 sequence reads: CASSLVGEGSTEAFF. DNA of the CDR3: TGCGCCAGCAGCTTGGTGGGGGAGGGGAGCACTGAAGCTTTCTTT.